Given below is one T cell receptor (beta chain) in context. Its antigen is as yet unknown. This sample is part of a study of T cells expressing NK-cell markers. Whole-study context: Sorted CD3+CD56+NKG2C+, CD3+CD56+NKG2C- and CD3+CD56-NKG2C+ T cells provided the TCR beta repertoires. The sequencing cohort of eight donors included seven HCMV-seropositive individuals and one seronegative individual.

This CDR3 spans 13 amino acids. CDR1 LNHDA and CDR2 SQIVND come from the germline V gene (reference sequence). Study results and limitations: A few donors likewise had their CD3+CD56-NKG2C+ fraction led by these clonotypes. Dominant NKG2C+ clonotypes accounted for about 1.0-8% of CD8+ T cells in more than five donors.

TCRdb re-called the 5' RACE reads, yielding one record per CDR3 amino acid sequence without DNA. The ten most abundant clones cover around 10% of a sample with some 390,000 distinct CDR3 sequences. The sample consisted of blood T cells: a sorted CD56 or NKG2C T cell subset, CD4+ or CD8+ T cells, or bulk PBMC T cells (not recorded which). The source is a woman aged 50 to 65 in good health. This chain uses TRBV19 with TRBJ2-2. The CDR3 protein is CASSRWGTGELFF.